These T cell receptor beta chains were read from a single sample in a study of vaccination and CD4 T cells after COVID-19. TCRdb reanalysed the PCR reads using MiXCR and keeps one entry per CDR3 protein. Here the sample spans about 6,600 distinct CDR3 sequences, around 29% being singletons. No antigen has been identified for these receptors. The sequencing sample was made of CD4+ T cells from blood, cultured in vitro. Every receptor here comes from a human donor in good health. Each CDR3 is given with its conserved first and last residue. The order of the fields is clone size, J gene, D gene, V gene, CDR3 protein, CDR3 DNA. D genes are given only for firm matches. Clone size, where shown, is once, few, many, or a class for clones that have expanded.

few | TRBJ2-7 | - | TRBV6-5 | CASSFRTSNSYEQYF | TGTGCCAGCAGTTTTCGGACTTCGAACTCCTACGAGCAGTACTTC
large | TRBJ1-2 | - | TRBV6-1 | CASSLGESTYGYTF | TGTGCCAGCAGTCTAGGGGAGTCTACTTATGGCTACACCTTC
few | TRBJ1-6 | - | TRBV30 | CAWSIPGTYSPLHF | TGTGCCTGGAGTATCCCAGGGACTTACTCACCCCTCCACTTT
- | TRBJ2-7 | TRBD1 | TRBV6-2/TRBV6-3 | CASSAGTGFYEQYF | TGTGCCAGCAGCGCCGGGACAGGGTTCTACGAGCAGTACTTC
- | TRBJ1-1 | - | TRBV20-1 | CSARGPNTEAFF | TGCAGTGCTAGAGGTCCGAACACTGAAGCTTTCTTT
- | TRBJ2-7 | - | TRBV19 | CASSIYYTYEQYF | TGTGCCAGTAGTATATACTATACCTACGAGCAGTACTTC
- | TRBJ2-3 | - | TRBV6-1 | CASREVPSRGDTQYF | TGTGCCAGCCGGGAAGTACCCTCTCGGGGAGATACGCAGTATTTT
few | TRBJ2-7 | - | TRBV6-1 | CASSDRGIGYEQYF | TGTGCCAGCAGTGACAGGGGCATAGGGTACGAGCAGTACTTC
- | TRBJ1-1 | TRBD1 | TRBV6-1 | CASIPTPGTGFDTEAFF | TGTGCCAGCATCCCTACCCCCGGGACAGGGTTTGACACTGAAGCTTTCTTT
few | TRBJ2-2 | TRBD2 | TRBV6-1 | CASSENYRGGAAGELFF | TGTGCCAGCAGTGAAAACTATCGCGGGGGGGCTGCCGGGGAGCTGTTTTTT
few | TRBJ1-6 | - | TRBV12-3/TRBV12-4 | CASTARVNSPLHF | TGTGCCAGCACTGCCAGAGTTAATTCACCCCTCCACTTT
- | TRBJ1-4 | - | TRBV25-1 | CASSDGGLDEKLFF | TGTGCCAGCAGTGACGGTGGTCTAGATGAAAAACTGTTTTTT
few | TRBJ2-3 | - | TRBV19 | CASSITGVVDTQYF | TGTGCCAGTAGTATAACGGGTGTAGTGGATACGCAGTATTTT
- | TRBJ1-1 | - | TRBV6-5 | CASSYQPERGTEAFF | TGTGCCAGCAGTTACCAACCTGAGCGGGGCACTGAAGCTTTCTTT
- | TRBJ1-1 | - | TRBV9 | CASSVARDTEAFF | TGTGCCAGCAGCGTAGCGAGGGACACTGAAGCTTTCTTT
few | TRBJ2-3 | TRBD2 | TRBV6-2/TRBV6-3 | CASSYSTHGAGDTDTQYF | TGTGCCAGCAGTTACTCGACCCACGGGGCGGGGGACACAGATACGCAGTATTTT
few | TRBJ2-1 | TRBD2 | TRBV20-1 | CSARDRLAGYNEQFF | TGCAGTGCTAGAGATCGCCTAGCGGGGTACAATGAGCAGTTCTTC
- | TRBJ2-1 | - | TRBV11-2 | CASSLDPGIAYNEQFF | TGTGCCAGCAGCTTAGATCCTGGGATCGCATACAATGAGCAGTTCTTC
medium-sized | TRBJ1-5 | - | TRBV19 | CASSIWGYGLNQPQHF | TGTGCCAGTAGTATTTGGGGGTACGGACTTAATCAGCCCCAGCATTTT
medium-sized | TRBJ1-6 | - | TRBV27 | CASSPSDIGNSPLHF | TGTGCCAGCAGTCCCTCGGACATTGGTAATTCACCCCTCCACTTT
once | TRBJ2-1 | - | TRBV6-1 | CACKTSRIKDEQFF | TGTGCCTGCAAGACTAGTCGCATCAAAGATGAGCAGTTCTTC
few | TRBJ2-3 | - | TRBV24-1 | CATSEAGQNTDTQYF | TGTGCCACCAGTGAAGCGGGACAGAACACAGATACGCAGTATTTT
- | TRBJ1-1 | - | TRBV4-1 | CASSFRTPRGNTEAFF | TGCGCCAGCAGCTTCAGGACCCCGAGGGGGAACACTGAAGCTTTCTTT
- | TRBJ1-1 | - | TRBV29-1 | CSAGENTEAFF | TGCAGCGCTGGGGAGAACACTGAAGCTTTCTTT
few | TRBJ1-2 | - | TRBV19 | CASSPSVGDYGYTF | TGTGCCAGTAGTCCTTCGGTAGGTGACTATGGCTACACCTTC
- | TRBJ2-2 | TRBD1 | TRBV6-1 | CASSASQGAWELFF | TGTGCCAGCAGTGCGTCACAGGGGGCGTGGGAGCTGTTTTTT
few | TRBJ2-5 | TRBD1 | TRBV11-2 | CASSRQIIPGQGTETQYF | TGTGCCAGCAGCAGACAAATTATACCGGGACAGGGAACGGAGACCCAGTACTTC
- | TRBJ2-7 | - | TRBV7-9 | CAVGGSYEQYF | TGTGCCGTCGGGGGATCCTACGAGCAGTACTTC
- | TRBJ2-1 | - | TRBV18 | CASSPQALVDNEQFF | TGTGCCAGCTCACCGCAGGCGTTGGTCGACAATGAGCAGTTCTTC
few | TRBJ1-5 | - | TRBV12-3/TRBV12-4 | CASSSGTPNQPQHF | TGTGCCAGCAGTTCGGGGACCCCCAATCAGCCCCAGCATTTT
few | TRBJ1-6 | - | TRBV6-1 | CASSDPPLEYGNSPLHF | TGTGCCAGCAGTGACCCCCCTTTGGAGTATGGGAATTCACCCCTCCACTTT
few | TRBJ2-3 | TRBD2 | TRBV7-6 | CASSLRPASGVTTDTQYF | TGTGCCAGCAGCTTACGACCAGCTAGCGGGGTAACTACAGATACGCAGTATTTT
few | TRBJ2-3 | TRBD2 | TRBV6-4 | CASSQTSGGTDTQYF | TGTGCCAGCAGCCAGACTAGCGGGGGGACAGATACGCAGTATTTT
- | TRBJ1-2 | TRBD1 | TRBV7-6 | CASSLEPDRGLGYGYTF | TGTGCCAGCAGCTTAGAACCGGACAGGGGTCTTGGCTATGGCTACACCTTC
- | TRBJ1-2 | - | TRBV5-6 | CASSPSTGSIYGYTF | TGTGCCAGCAGCCCTTCGACAGGAAGCATCTATGGCTACACCTTC
few | TRBJ1-2 | - | TRBV7-8 | CASSLDGWGAAGYTF | TGTGCCAGCAGCTTAGATGGATGGGGGGCTGCTGGCTACACCTTC
few | TRBJ1-1 | - | TRBV20-1 | CSSDAYGNTEAFF | TGCAGTTCGGACGCCTACGGGAACACTGAAGCTTTCTTT
few | TRBJ1-6 | TRBD1 | TRBV10-1 | CASREGTGYSPLHF | TGCGCCAGCAGGGAGGGGACAGGATATTCACCCCTCCACTTT
- | TRBJ1-1 | TRBD1 | TRBV20-1 | CSARSHPSGGTEAFF | TGCAGTGCTAGGAGCCACCCCTCAGGGGGCACTGAAGCTTTCTTT
- | TRBJ2-1 | TRBD2 | TRBV6-1 | CASSEISGGATDEQFF | TGTGCCAGCAGTGAAATTAGCGGGGGGGCCACGGATGAGCAGTTCTTC
- | TRBJ2-3 | TRBD2 | TRBV10-3 | CAISPPPLLAGGRTDTQYF | TGTGCCATCAGCCCTCCCCCTCTACTAGCGGGGGGGCGCACAGATACGCAGTATTTT
few | TRBJ1-5 | TRBD1 | TRBV6-5 | CASSWGLQGATHQPQHF | TGTGCCAGCAGTTGGGGACTACAGGGGGCGACGCATCAGCCCCAGCATTTT
- | TRBJ2-6 | - | TRBV5-8 | CASSLGRGANVLTF | TGTGCCAGCAGCTTGGGGAGGGGGGCCAACGTCCTGACTTTC
few | TRBJ2-7 | - | TRBV20-1 | CSATTGGPSYEQYF | TGCAGTGCGACTACGGGGGGCCCCTCCTACGAGCAGTACTTC
few | TRBJ2-3 | - | TRBV6-1 | CASSEVGAGSDTQYF | TGTGCCAGCAGTGAAGTAGGGGCGGGGTCAGATACGCAGTATTTT
- | TRBJ2-1 | TRBD2 | TRBV7-2 | CASSVYSGGHNEQFF | TGTGCCAGCAGCGTATATAGCGGGGGGCACAATGAGCAGTTCTTC
- | TRBJ2-1 | - | TRBV7-9 | CASSSRDNEQFF | TGTGCCAGCAGCTCTAGGGACAATGAGCAGTTCTTC
few | TRBJ1-1 | - | TRBV19 | CASRDGTEAFF | TGTGCCAGTAGGGATGGGACTGAAGCTTTCTTT
few | TRBJ2-3 | TRBD2 | TRBV6-4 | CASSEAGGTDTQYF | TGTGCCAGCAGTGAAGCGGGGGGCACAGATACGCAGTATTTT
few | TRBJ1-1 | - | TRBV6-1 | CASTSRGTSAEAFF | TGTGCCAGCACATCACGCGGGACTTCAGCTGAAGCTTTCTTT
- | TRBJ1-2 | - | TRBV6-1 | CASSPGQSYGYTF | TGTGCCAGCAGTCCAGGGCAGTCATATGGCTACACCTTC
- | TRBJ1-1 | - | TRBV18 | CASSQDTSTEAFF | TGTGCCAGCTCACAGGACACCTCCACTGAAGCTTTCTTT
- | TRBJ2-1 | - | TRBV6-5 | CASSWSTDSYNEQFF | TGTGCCAGCAGTTGGTCAACAGACTCCTACAATGAGCAGTTCTTC
- | TRBJ2-5 | - | TRBV18 | CASSPGRETQYF | TGTGCCAGCTCACCAGGGCGAGAGACCCAGTACTTC
few | TRBJ2-2 | - | TRBV6-4 | CASSEGALDTGELFF | TGTGCCAGCAGTGAGGGGGCACTTGACACCGGGGAGCTGTTTTTT
few | TRBJ2-7 | TRBD2 | TRBV18 | CASSPELAVSYEQYF | TGTGCCAGCTCACCGGAACTAGCGGTGTCCTACGAGCAGTACTTC
few | TRBJ1-2 | - | TRBV7-6 | CASSPNAGQNYNYGYTF | TGTGCCAGCAGCCCCAATGCCGGACAGAACTATAACTATGGCTACACCTTC
- | TRBJ1-2 | TRBD1 | TRBV9 | CASSEGTDRYGYTF | TGTGCCAGCAGCGAAGGGACAGACAGATATGGCTACACCTTC
- | TRBJ1-2 | TRBD1 | TRBV12-3/TRBV12-4 | CASSPLTGGYGYTF | TGTGCCAGCAGTCCACTGACAGGGGGCTATGGCTACACCTTC
- | TRBJ1-6 | - | TRBV7-8 | CASSYGTAQFTPLHF | TGTGCCAGCAGCTACGGGACCGCCCAATTCACACCCCTCCACTTT